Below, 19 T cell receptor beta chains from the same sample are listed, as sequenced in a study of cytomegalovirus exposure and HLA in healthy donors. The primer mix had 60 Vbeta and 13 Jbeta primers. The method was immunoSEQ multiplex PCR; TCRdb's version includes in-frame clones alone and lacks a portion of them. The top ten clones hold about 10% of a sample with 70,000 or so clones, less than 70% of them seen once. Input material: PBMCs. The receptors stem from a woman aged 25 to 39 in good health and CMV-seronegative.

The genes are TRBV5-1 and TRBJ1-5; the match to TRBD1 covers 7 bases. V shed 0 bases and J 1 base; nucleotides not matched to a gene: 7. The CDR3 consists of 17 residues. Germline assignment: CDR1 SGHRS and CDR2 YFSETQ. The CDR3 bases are TGCGCCAGCAGCTTGGTTCCCGGGACAGTCAGCAATCAGCCCCAGCATTTT. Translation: CASSLVPGTVSNQPQHF.

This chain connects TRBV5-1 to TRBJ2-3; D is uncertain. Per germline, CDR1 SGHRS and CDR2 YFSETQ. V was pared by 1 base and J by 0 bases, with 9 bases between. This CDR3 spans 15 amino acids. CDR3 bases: TGCGCCAGCAGCTTGCCCCTAGGCAGCACAGATACGCAGTATTTT. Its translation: CASSLPLGSTDTQYF.

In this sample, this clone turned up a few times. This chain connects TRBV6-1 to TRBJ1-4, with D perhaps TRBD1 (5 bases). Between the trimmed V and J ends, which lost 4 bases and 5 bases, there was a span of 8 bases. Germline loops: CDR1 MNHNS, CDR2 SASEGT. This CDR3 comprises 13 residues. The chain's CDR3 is CASSVQVNEKLFF. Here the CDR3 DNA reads TGTGCCAGCAGTGTACAGGTGAATGAAAAACTGTTTTTT.

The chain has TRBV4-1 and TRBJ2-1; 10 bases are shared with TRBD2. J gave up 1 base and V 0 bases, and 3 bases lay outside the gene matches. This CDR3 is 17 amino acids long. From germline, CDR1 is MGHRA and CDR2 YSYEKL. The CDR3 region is CASSQDPTSGSYNEQFF. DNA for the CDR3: TGCGCCAGCAGCCAAGACCCGACTAGCGGGTCCTACAATGAGCAGTTCTTC.

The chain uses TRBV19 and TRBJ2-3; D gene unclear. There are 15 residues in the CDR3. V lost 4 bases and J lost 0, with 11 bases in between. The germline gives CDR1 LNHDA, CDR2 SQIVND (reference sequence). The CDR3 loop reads CASSRARSSTDTQYF. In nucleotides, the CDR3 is TGTGCCAGTAGTAGAGCTAGGTCTAGCACAGATACGCAGTATTTT.

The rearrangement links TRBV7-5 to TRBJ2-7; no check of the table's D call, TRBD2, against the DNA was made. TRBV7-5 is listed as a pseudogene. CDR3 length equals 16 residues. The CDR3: CVRTHHGGLASYEQYF. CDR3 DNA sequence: TGTGTCAGAACCCATCACGGGGGACTGGCTTCCTACGAGCAGTACTTC.

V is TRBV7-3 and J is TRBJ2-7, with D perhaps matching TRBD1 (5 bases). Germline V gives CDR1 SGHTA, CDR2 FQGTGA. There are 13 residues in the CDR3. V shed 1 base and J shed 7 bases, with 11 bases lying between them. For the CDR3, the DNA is TGTGCCAGCAGCTTAAGTCAGGGCGGAGAGCAGTACTTC. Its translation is CASSLSQGGEQYF. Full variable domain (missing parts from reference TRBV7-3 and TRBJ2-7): GAGVSQTPSNKVTEKGKYVELRCDPISGHTALYWYRQSLGQGPEFLIYFQGTGAADDSGLPNDRFFAVRPEGSVSTLKIQRTERGDSAVYLCASSLSQGGEQYFGPGTRLTVT.

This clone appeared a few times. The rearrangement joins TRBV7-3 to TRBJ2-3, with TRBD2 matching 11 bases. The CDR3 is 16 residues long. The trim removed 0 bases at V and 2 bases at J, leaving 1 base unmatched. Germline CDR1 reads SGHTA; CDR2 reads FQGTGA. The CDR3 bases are TGTGCCAGCAGCTTAACGGGACTAGCGGACACAGATACGCAGTATTTT. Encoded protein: CASSLTGLADTDTQYF.

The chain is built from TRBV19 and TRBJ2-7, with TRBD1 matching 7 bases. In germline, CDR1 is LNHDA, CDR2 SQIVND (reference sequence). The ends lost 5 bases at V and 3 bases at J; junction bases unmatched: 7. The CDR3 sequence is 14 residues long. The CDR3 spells CASSPQGLRYEQYF. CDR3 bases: TGTGCCAGTAGTCCACAGGGGCTTCGCTACGAGCAGTACTTC.

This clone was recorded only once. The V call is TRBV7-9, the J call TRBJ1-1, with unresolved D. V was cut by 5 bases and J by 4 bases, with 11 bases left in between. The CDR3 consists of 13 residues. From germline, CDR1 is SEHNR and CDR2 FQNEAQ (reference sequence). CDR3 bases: TGTGCCAGCAGCCTCCAGGAAACCACTGAAGCTTTCTTT. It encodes CASSLQETTEAFF. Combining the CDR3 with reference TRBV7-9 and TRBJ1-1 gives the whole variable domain DTGVSQNPRHKITKRGQNVTFRCDPISEHNRLYWYRQTLGQGPEFLTYFQNEAQLEKSRLLSDRFSAERPKGSFSTLEIQRTEQGDSAMYLCASSLQETTEAFFGQGTRLTVV.

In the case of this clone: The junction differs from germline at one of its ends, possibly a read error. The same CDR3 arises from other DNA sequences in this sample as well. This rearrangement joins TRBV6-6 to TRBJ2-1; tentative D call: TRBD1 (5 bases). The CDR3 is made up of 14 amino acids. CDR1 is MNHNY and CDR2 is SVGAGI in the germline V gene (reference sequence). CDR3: CASSYSDKRGEQFF. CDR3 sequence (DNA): TGTGCCAGCAGCTACTCGGACAAACGCGGTGAGCAGTTCTTC.

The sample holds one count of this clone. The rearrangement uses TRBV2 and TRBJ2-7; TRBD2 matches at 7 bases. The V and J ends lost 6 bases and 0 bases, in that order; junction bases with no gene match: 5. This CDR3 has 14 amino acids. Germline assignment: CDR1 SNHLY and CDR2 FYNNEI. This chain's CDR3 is CASRESGTSYEQYF. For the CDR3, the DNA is TGTGCCAGCAGAGAGAGCGGGACCTCCTACGAGCAGTACTTC.

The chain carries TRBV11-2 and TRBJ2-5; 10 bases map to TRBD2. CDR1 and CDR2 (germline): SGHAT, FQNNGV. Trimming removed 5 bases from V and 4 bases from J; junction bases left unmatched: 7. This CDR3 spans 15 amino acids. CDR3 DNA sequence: TGTGCCAGCAGCGTAGCGGGGGGTTATAGAGAGACCCAGTACTTC. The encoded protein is CASSVAGGYRETQYF.

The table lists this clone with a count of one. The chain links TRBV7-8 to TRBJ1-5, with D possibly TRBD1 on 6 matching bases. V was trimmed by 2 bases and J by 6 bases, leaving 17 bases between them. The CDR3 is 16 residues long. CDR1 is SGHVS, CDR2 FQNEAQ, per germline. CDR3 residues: CASSLLVRGGGQPQHF. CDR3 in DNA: TGTGCCAGCAGCTTACTTGTCAGGGGAGGGGGTCAGCCCCAGCATTTT.

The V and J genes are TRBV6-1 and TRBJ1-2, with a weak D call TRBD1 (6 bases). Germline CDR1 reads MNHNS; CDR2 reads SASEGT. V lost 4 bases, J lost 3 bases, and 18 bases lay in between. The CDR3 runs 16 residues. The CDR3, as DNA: TGTGCCAGCAGTGCTACAGGGTGGGGGCCCTACTATGGCTACACCTTC. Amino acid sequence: CASSATGWGPYYGYTF.

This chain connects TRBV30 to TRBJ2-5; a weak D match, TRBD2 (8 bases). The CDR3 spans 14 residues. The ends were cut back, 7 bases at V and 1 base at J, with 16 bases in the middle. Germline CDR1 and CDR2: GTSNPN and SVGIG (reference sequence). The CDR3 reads CAYVRGDSQETQYF. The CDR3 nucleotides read TGTGCCTATGTGCGGGGGGACAGCCAAGAGACCCAGTACTTC.

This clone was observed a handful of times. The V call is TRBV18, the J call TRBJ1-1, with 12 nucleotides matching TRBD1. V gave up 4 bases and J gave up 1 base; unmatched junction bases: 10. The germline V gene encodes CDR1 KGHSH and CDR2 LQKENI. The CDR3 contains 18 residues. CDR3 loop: CASSQLPGQGAKNTEAFF. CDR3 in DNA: TGTGCCAGCTCACAACTCCCGGGACAGGGGGCGAAGAACACTGAAGCTTTCTTT.

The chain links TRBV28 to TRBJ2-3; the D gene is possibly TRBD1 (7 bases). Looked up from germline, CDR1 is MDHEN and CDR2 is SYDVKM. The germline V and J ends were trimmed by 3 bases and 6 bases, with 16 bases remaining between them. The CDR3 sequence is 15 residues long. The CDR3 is CASSFVPGGTDTQYF. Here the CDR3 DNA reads TGTGCCAGCAGTTTTGTTCCAGGGGGGACCGATACGCAGTATTTT.

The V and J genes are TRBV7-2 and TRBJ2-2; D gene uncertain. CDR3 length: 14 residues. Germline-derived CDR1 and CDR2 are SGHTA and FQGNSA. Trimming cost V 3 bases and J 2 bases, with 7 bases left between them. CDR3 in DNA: TGTGCCAGCAGCTTTAACTATAACACCGGGGAGCTGTTTTTT. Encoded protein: CASSFNYNTGELFF.